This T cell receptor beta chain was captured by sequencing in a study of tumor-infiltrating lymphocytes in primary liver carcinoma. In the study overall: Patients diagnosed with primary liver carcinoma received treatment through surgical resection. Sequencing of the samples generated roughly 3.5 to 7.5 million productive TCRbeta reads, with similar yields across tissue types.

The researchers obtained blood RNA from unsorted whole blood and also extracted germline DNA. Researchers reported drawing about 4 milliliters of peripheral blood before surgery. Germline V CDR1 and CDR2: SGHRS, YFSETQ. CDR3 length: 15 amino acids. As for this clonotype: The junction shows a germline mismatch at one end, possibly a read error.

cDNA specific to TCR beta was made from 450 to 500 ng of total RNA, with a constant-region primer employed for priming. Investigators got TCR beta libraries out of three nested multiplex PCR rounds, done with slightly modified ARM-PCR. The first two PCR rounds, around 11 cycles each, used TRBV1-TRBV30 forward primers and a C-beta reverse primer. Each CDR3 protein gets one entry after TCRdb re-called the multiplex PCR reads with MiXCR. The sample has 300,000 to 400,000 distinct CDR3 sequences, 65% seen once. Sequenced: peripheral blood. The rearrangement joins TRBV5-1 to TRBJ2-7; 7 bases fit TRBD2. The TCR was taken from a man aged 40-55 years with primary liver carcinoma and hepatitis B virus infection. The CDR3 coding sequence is TGCGCCAGCATCTTGGAGGCTGGCGGGGGCTACGAGCAGTACTTC. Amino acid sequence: CASILEAGGGYEQYF.